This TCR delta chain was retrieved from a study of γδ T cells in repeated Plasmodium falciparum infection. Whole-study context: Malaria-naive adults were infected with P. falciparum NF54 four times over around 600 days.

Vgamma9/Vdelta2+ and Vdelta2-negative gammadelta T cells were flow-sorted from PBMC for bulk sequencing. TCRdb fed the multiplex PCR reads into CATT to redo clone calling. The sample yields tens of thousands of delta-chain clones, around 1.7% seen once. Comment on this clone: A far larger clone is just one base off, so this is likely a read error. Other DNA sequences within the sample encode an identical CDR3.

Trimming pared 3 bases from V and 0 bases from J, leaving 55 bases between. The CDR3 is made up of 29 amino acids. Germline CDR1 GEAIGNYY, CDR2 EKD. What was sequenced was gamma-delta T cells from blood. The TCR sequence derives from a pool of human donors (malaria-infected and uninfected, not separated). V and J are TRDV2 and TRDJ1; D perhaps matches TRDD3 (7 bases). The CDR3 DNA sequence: TGTGCCTGTGACCCTGCCTTCCGGCCCAATGGAGTAGAGCCCTTGCTGGGGGCCGACGCTGACCTATACACCGATAAACTCATCTTT. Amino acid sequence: CACDPAFRPNGVEPLLGADADLYTDKLIF.